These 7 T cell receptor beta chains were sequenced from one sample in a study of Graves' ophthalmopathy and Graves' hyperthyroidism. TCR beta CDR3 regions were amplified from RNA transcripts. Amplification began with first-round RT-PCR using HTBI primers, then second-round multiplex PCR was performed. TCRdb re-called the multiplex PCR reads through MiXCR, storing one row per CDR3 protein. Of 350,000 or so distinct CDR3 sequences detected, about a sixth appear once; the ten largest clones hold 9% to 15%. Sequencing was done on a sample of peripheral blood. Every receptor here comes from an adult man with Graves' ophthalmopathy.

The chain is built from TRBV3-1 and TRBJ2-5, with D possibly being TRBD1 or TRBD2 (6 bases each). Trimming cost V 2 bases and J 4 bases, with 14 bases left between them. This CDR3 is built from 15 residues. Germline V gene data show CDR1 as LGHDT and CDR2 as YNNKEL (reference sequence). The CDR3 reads CASSQTSKGGETQYF. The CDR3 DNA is TGTGCCAGCAGCCAAACTAGCAAAGGGGGAGAGACCCAGTACTTC.

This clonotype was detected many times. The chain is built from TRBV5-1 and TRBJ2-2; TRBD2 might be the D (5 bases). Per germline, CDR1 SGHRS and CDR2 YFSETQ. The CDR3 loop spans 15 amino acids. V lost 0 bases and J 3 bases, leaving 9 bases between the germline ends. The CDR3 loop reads CASSLVRADTGELFF. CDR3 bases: TGCGCCAGCAGCTTGGTGCGGGCGGACACCGGGGAGCTGTTTTTT. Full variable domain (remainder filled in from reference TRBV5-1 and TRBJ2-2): KAGVTQTPRYLIKTRGQQVTLSCSPISGHRSVSWYQQTPGQGLQFLFEYFSETQRNKGNFPGRFSGRQFSNSRSEMNVSTLELGDSALYLCASSLVRADTGELFFGEGSRLTVL.

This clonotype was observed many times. The CDR3 loop is CASSEARSSYEQYF. CDR3 in DNA: TGTGCCAGCAGTGAAGCACGCTCATCCTACGAGCAGTACTTC. The V call is TRBV6-1, the J call TRBJ2-7, with no clear D. V gave up 0 bases and J gave up 1 base, with 7 bases separating them. This CDR3 has 14 amino acids. Germline V CDR1 and CDR2: MNHNS, SASEGT.

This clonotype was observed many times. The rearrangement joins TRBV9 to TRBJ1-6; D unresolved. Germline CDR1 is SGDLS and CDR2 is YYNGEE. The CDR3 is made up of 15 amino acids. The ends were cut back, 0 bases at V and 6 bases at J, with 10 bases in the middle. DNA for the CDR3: TGTGCCAGCAGCGTAGACTACAGCCGTAATTCACCCCTCCACTTT. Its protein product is CASSVDYSRNSPLHF.

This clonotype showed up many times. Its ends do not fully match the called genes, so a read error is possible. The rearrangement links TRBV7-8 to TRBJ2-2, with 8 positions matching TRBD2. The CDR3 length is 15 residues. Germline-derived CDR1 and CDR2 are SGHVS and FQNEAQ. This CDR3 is CASRALAGNSGELFF. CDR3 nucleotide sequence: TGTGCCAGCAGGGCGTTAGCGGGGAACTCCGGGGAGCTGTTTTTT.

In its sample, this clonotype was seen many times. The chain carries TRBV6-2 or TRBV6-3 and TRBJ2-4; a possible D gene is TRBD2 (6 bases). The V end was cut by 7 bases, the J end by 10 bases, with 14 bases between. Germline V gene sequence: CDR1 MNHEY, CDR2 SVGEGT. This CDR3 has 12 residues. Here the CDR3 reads CASTGAGKIQYF. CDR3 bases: TGTGCCAGCACCGGGGCGGGGAAGATTCAGTACTTC.

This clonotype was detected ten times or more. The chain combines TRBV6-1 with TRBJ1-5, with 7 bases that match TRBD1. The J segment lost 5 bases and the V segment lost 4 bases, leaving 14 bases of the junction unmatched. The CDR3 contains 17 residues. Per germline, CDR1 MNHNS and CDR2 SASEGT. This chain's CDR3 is CASSGRGHRGNDQPQHF. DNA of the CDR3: TGTGCCAGCAGTGGAAGGGGGCACAGGGGAAACGATCAGCCCCAGCATTTT.